This T cell receptor beta chain was recovered during a study of CD8 T cells in Susac syndrome. Whole-study results and caveats: As acknowledged by the study, its TCR sequencing and HLA analysis included a relatively small number of individuals.

As concerns this clonotype: Its antigen is as yet unknown.

When the RNA was reverse transcribed, random hexamers were used with an input of about 0.5 to 1 ug. The amplification used immunoSEQ multiplex PCR on TCR beta CDR3; it spanned 54 Vbeta and 13 Jbeta. TCRdb reprocessed the immunoSEQ multiplex PCR reads via MiXCR and lists one record per CDR3 protein. The repertoire holds about 200,000 distinct CDR3 sequences, with over 85% as singletons. CD8+ and CD4+ blood T cells underwent TCR beta sequencing. As controls, healthy donors matched for age and sex were used. The CDR3 is 15 residues long. The germline V gene has CDR1 DFQATT and CDR2 SNEGSKA (reference sequence). V lost 5 bases and J lost 4; bases outside the gene matches: 7.

The sequenced sample was CD4+ T cells from PBMCs. This TCR was sampled from a human donor in good health. The chain combines TRBV20-1 with TRBJ2-1; 11 bases match TRBD2. In nucleotides, the CDR3 is TGCAGTGCTCTTCTTAGCGGGGGGGAATACAATGAGCAGTTCTTC. Translation gives CSALLSGGEYNEQFF.